These 5 T cell receptor beta chains originate from one sample sequenced in a study of cytomegalovirus exposure and HLA in healthy donors. Clones were sequenced by immunoSEQ multiplex PCR, and TCRdb holds only the in-frame ones, with some missing. Here the sample spans some 150,000 clones, 70% to 90% being singletons. Sequencing was performed on PBMCs. These receptors were taken from a woman in her 30s in good health and CMV-seropositive.

The chain employs TRBV2 and TRBJ1-5; D perhaps matches TRBD1 (5 bases). CDR3 length: 13 residues. CDR1 and CDR2 from the germline V gene are SNHLY and FYNNEI. V was clipped by 7 bases and J by 6 bases, with 13 bases between them. The CDR3 protein is CASMAGLGQPQHF. CDR3 sequence (DNA): TGTGCCAGCATGGCAGGGTTAGGTCAGCCCCAGCATTTT.

V gene TRBV29-1 combines with J gene TRBJ2-1; 12 nucleotides align to TRBD2. V lost 1 base and J lost 9; bases outside the gene matches: 7. CDR3 length: 15 amino acids. Germline V gene lookup returns CDR1 SQVTM and CDR2 ANQGSEA. CDR3 bases: TGCAGCGTTGAAGTAGGGGGACTAGCGGGTAGTGAGCAGTTCTTC. Translating gives CSVEVGGLAGSEQFF.

J is TRBJ2-5 and V is TRBV15; D perhaps matches TRBD1 (6 bases). The germline gives CDR1 LNHNV, CDR2 YYDKDF (reference sequence). V lost 0 bases, J lost 8 bases, and 16 bases lay in between. The CDR3 runs to 15 residues. The CDR3 DNA reads TGTGCCACCAGCAGAGATTCCAAGTTAGGGGGAACCCAGTACTTC. Protein: CATSRDSKLGGTQYF.

The count of this clone is one. CDR3 sequence reads: CASSQDGAAANEKLFF. CDR3 DNA: TGCGCCAGCAGCCAAGATGGGGCAGCCGCTAATGAAAAACTGTTTTTT. The J gene is TRBJ1-4, the V gene TRBV4-1; tentatively, D is TRBD1 (5 bases). Trimming cost V 0 bases and J 3 bases, with 11 bases left between them. CDR1 is MGHRA and CDR2 is YSYEKL in the germline V gene. This CDR3 comprises 16 residues.

The chain joins TRBV6-1 to TRBJ1-2; D gene unclear. Germline V lookup: CDR1 MNHNS, CDR2 SASEGT. Trimming left V 8 bases short and J 2 bases short, with 12 bases between. CDR3 length: 13 amino acids. The CDR3 nucleotides read TGTGCCAGCCGGGGAGAGGGAAACTATGGCTACACCTTC. The encoded protein is CASRGEGNYGYTF.